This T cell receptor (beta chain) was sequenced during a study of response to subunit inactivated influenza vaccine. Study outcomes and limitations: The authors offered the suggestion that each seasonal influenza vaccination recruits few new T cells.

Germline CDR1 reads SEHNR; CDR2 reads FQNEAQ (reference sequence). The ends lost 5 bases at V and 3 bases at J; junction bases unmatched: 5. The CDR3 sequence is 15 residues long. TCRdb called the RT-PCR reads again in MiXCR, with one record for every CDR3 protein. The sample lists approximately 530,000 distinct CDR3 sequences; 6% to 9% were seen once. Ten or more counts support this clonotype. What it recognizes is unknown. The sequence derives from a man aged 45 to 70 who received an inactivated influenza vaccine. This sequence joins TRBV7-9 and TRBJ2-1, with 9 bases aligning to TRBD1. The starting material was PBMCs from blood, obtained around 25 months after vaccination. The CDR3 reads CASSRGGQGYNEQFF. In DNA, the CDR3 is TGTGCCAGCAGCCGAGGGGGACAGGGCTACAATGAGCAGTTCTTC.